This T cell receptor beta chain was sequenced for a study of cytomegalovirus exposure and HLA in healthy donors. The germline V gene encodes CDR1 GTSNPN and CDR2 SVGIG (reference sequence). The length of the CDR3 is 14 residues. The V end was cut by 0 bases, the J end by 4 bases, with 12 bases between. Both 60 Vbeta primers and 13 Jbeta primers went into the PCR. TCRdb's table, derived via immunoSEQ multiplex PCR, lists solely in-frame clones and lacks some. The profile covers fewer than 250,000 clones, with over 60% appearing a single time and 0.63% taken by the ten largest. This TCR was recovered from a man between 18 and 35 years old in good health and CMV-seronegative. V and J are TRBV30 and TRBJ1-2; no firm D call. Sequencing was performed on PBMCs. CDR3 sequence reads: CAWSVPGPPYGYTF. The CDR3 DNA follows: TGTGCCTGGAGTGTACCGGGTCCCCCCTATGGCTACACCTTC.